The 7 T cell receptor beta chains below come from one sample, sequenced in a study of neurological immune-mediated disorders. TCRdb reanalysed the 5' RACE reads using MiXCR and keeps one entry per CDR3 protein. The data contain 25,000 to 35,000 distinct CDR3 sequences, under 25% of them seen just once; the ten biggest clones take up roughly 17%. The sequenced material came from PBMCs. These receptors were obtained from a woman aged 55-75 years in good health.

This clonotype was counted many times. The CDR3 nucleotides are TGTGCCAGCAGCTTACTGGGGGCCACAGATACGCAGTATTTT. Its protein product is CASSLLGATDTQYF. The chain uses TRBV7-2 and TRBJ2-3, with a tentative D call TRBD1 (6 bases). Trimming removed 2 bases from V and 2 bases from J, with 8 bases in between. Germline values: CDR1 SGHTA, CDR2 FQGNSA. The CDR3 is 14 residues long.

This clonotype was observed a handful of times. In DNA, the CDR3 is TGCGCCAGCAGCCTTGTTGGGACAGGGGCGAACACCGGGGAGCTGTTTTTT. Protein: CASSLVGTGANTGELFF. The rearrangement links TRBV5-1 to TRBJ2-2, with 10 bases fitting TRBD1. Germline values: CDR1 SGHRS, CDR2 YFSETQ. The V and J ends lost 4 bases and 0 bases, in that order; junction bases with no gene match: 6. This CDR3 comprises 17 residues. The whole variable domain, filled in from reference TRBV5-1 and TRBJ2-2, reads KAGVTQTPRYLIKTRGQQVTLSCSPISGHRSVSWYQQTPGQGLQFLFEYFSETQRNKGNFPGRFSGRQFSNSRSEMNVSTLELGDSALYLCASSLVGTGANTGELFFGEGSRLTVL.

Only a few counts were recorded for this clonotype. The chain recombines TRBV4-2 with TRBJ2-2, with D perhaps matching TRBD1 or TRBD2 (7 bases each). V was clipped by 2 bases and J by 4 bases, with 20 bases between them. This CDR3 is 18 amino acids long. Germline CDR1 is LGHNA and CDR2 is YNFKEQ. CDR3 sequence: CASSQFQGGGDGTGELFF. As DNA, the CDR3 is TGTGCCAGCAGCCAATTTCAGGGAGGGGGCGACGGCACCGGGGAGCTGTTTTTT.

This clonotype was found many times. The J gene is TRBJ2-1, the V gene TRBV4-2, with 10 bases lining up with TRBD2. Germline trimming cut 2 bases from V and 6 bases from J; bases unmatched to any gene: 4. The CDR3 spans 15 residues. Germline V gene lookup returns CDR1 LGHNA and CDR2 YNFKEQ. The CDR3 DNA reads as TGTGCCAGCAGCCAATCTAGCGGGGGTATCAATGAGCAGTTCTTC. This gives the protein CASSQSSGGINEQFF.

This clonotype was detected once. This could be a read error, since a much larger clone is one nucleotide away. This chain uses TRBV20-1 with TRBJ2-1; TRBD1 or TRBD2 may be the D gene (5 bases each). The V and J ends lost 5 bases and 5 bases respectively, with 19 bases between them. The CDR3 sequence is 15 residues long. Germline loops: CDR1 DFQATT, CDR2 SNEGSKA (reference sequence). The CDR3 protein is CSAPVVGEGDNEQFF. The CDR3 DNA reads as TGCAGTGCTCCTGTAGTGGGAGAAGGGGACAATGAGCAGTTCTTC.

There are a few counts of this clonotype. The chain recombines TRBV7-2 with TRBJ1-2, with D maybe TRBD1 (6 bases). CDR1 is SGHTA and CDR2 is FQGNSA in the germline V gene. There are 14 residues in the CDR3. Trimming cost V 5 bases and J 5 bases, with 15 bases left between them. The CDR3 loop reads CASSPSQGPYGYTF. CDR3 coding DNA: TGTGCCAGCAGCCCTTCACAGGGACCGTATGGCTACACCTTC. The complete variable domain, with remaining parts taken from reference TRBV7-2 and TRBJ1-2, reads GAGVSQSPSNKVTEKGKDVELRCDPISGHTALYWYRQSLGQGLEFLIYFQGNSAPDKSGLPSDRFSAERTGGSVSTLTIQRTQQEDSAVYLCASSPSQGPYGYTFGSGTRLTVV.

The sample holds many counts of this clonotype. V is TRBV2 and J is TRBJ2-7; D gene ambiguous. This CDR3 region has 13 residues. In germline, CDR1 is SNHLY, CDR2 FYNNEI. Trimming removed 6 bases from V and 2 bases from J, with 11 bases in between. CDR3 nucleotides: TGTGCCAGCAGCTCATCCCCAGCCTACGAGCAGTACTTC. This codes for CASSSSPAYEQYF.